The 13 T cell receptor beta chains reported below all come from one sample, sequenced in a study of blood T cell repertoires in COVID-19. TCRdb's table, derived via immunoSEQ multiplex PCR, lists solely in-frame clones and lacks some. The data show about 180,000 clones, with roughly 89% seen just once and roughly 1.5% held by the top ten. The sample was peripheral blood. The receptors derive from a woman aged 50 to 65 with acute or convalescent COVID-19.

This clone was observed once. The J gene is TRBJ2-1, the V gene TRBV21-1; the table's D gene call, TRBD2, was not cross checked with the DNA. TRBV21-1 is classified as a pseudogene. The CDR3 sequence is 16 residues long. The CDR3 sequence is CASSHRLAASYNEQFF. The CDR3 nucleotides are TGTGCCAGCAGCCATAGACTAGCCGCCTCCTACAATGAGCAGTTCTTC.

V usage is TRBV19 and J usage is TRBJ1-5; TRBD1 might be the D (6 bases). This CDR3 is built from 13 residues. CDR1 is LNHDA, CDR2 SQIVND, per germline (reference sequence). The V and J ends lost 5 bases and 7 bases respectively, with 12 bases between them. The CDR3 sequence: CASSQGREQPQHF. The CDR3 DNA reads TGTGCCAGTAGTCAGGGGAGGGAACAGCCCCAGCATTTT.

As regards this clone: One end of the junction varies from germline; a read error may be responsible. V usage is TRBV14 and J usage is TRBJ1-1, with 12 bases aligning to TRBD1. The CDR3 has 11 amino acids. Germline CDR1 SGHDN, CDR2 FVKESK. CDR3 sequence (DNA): TGTGCCAGCACCCCGGGACAGGGGGCCCCGTTT. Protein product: CASTPGQGAPF.

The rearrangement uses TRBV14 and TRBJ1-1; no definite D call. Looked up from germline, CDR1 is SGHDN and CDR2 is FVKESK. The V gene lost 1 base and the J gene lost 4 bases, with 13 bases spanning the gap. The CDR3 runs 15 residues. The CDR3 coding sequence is TGTGCCAGCAGCCAAGGACAAGATAGGCTCACTGAAGCTTTCTTT. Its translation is CASSQGQDRLTEAFF.

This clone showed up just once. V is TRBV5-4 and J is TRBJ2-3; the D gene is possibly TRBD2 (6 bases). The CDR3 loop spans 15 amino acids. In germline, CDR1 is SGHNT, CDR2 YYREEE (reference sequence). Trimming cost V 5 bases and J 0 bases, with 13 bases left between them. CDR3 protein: CASSSAGSSTDTQYF. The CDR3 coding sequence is TGTGCCAGCAGTTCCGCGGGATCTAGCACAGATACGCAGTATTTT.

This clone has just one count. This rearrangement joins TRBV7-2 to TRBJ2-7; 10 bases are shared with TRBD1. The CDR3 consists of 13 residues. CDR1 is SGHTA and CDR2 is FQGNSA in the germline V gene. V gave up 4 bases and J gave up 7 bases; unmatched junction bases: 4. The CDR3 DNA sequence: TGTGCCAGCAGCTACGACAGGGGGCGAGAGCAGTACTTC. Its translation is CASSYDRGREQYF.

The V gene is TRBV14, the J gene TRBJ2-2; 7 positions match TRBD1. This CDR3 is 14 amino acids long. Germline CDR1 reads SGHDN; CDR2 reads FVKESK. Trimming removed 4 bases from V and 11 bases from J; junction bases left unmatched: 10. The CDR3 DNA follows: TGTGCCAGCAGCCTCTCCGGGACAGTAACAGAGCTGTTTTTT. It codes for CASSLSGTVTELFF.

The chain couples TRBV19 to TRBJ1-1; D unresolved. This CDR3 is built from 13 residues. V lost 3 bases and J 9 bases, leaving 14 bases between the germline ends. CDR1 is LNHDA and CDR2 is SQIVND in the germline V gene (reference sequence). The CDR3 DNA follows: TGTGCCAGTAGTATTCTGGGAGAGGGAAAAGCTTTCTTT. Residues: CASSILGEGKAFF.

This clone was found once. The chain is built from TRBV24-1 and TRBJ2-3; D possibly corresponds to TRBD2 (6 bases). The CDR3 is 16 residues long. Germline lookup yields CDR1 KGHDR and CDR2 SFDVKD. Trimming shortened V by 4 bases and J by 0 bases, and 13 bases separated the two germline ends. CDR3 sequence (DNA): TGTGCCACCAGTGACCCTACTAGCCTAAGCACAGATACGCAGTATTTT. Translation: CATSDPTSLSTDTQYF.

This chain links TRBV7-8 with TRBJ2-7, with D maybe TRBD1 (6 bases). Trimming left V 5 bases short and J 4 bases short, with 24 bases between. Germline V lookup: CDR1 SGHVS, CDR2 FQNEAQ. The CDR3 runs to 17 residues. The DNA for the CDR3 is TGTGCCAGCAGCAGAAACACAGGGAAGGTCACCCAATACGAGCAGTACTTC. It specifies CASSRNTGKVTQYEQYF. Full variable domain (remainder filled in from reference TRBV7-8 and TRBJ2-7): GAGVSQSPRYKVAKRGQDVALRCDPISGHVSLFWYQQALGQGPEFLTYFQNEAQLDKSGLPSDRFFAERPEGSVSTLKIQRTQQEDSAVYLCASSRNTGKVTQYEQYFGPGTRLTVT.

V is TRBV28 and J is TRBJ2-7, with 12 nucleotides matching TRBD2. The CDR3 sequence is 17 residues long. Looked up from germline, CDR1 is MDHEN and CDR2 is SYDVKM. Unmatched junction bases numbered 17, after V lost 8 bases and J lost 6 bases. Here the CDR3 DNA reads TGTGCCAGCGGGGGGCCCAATTTACTAGCGGGAGGAGGCGAGCAGTACTTC. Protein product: CASGGPNLLAGGGEQYF. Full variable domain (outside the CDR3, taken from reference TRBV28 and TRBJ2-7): DVKVTQSSRYLVKRTGEKVFLECVQDMDHENMFWYRQDPGLGLRLIYFSYDVKMKEKGDIPEGYSVSREKKERFSLILESASTNQTSMYLCASGGPNLLAGGGEQYFGPGTRLTVT.

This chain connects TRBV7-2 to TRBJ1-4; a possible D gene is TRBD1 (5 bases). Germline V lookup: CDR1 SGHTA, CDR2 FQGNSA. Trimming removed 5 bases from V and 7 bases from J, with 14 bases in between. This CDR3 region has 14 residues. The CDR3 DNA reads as TGTGCCAGCAGCACAGGACCGCTTCGTGAAAAACTGTTTTTT. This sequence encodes CASSTGPLREKLFF.

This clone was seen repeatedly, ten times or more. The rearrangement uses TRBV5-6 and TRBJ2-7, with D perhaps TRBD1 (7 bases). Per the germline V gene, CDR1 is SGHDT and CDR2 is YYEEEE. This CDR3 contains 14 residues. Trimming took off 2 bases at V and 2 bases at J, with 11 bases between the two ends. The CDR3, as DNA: TGTGCCAGCAGCTTTGGGGGGACAGCCTACGAGCAGTACTTC. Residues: CASSFGGTAYEQYF.